This T cell receptor (beta chain) was profiled in a study of response to subunit inactivated influenza vaccine (dated by TCRdb to 2016 to 2019). Study-level background: The study used deep quantitative T cell receptor repertoire profiling to track responses to a trivalent subunit inactivated influenza vaccine.

Notes on this clonotype: The antigen it binds to is not known. Base qualities were left out, and no much larger clone turns up one base away.

Here is what the overall study found, with its caveats: The authors suggested that each seasonal influenza vaccination may recruit only a limited number of new T cells.

Receptor amplification or capture employed RT-PCR. Sequenced using an Illumina HiSeq 2500. TCRdb reanalyzed the raw reads on its own, using fastp at Q25 for trimming and MiXCR for clone calling, and kept in-frame beta chains. Rows are combined by CDR3 protein, so each entry shows the most common genes and DNA. This sample comprises 450,000 to 550,000 distinct CDR3 sequences, over 25% of them detected only once. The ten largest clones add up to approximately 2% of the sample. The sample here was CD4+ T cells sorted from PBMCs, taken roughly 5 days after vaccination. The source of this sequence is a man aged 50-60 years who received an inactivated influenza vaccine. Donor details come from another sample of the same person, matched by shared clones.

The nucleotides are TGTGCCAGCTGTTTAGCGAGTTGGCGGGAGATAGGTAGCACAGATACGCAGTATTTT. This gives the protein CASCLASWREIGSTDTQYF. Recombination linked TRBV15 to TRBJ2-3; 7 bases in the junction line up with TRBD2. Trimming accounts for 10 bases at V and 0 bases at J, while the number of junction bases matched to no gene is 22. The CDR3 has 19 amino acids, counting the end cysteine and phenylalanine. Only the CDR3 DNA stays, 57 bases, in frame from base 1. The germline V gene (reference sequence) yields LNHNV for CDR1 and YYDKDF for CDR2.